These T cell receptor beta chains were read from a single sample in a study of blood T cell repertoires in COVID-19. Here immunoSEQ multiplex PCR was the method, and the copy in TCRdb shows in-frame clones only, minus some. The table lists 90,000 or so clones, about 92% of them singletons. The material sequenced was peripheral blood. The receptors derive from a man between 18 and 35 years old with COVID-19, enrolled during active disease. Both conserved end residues are part of each CDR3. A D gene is named only where the DNA matches it firmly. Size values are once, few and many counts, or a class for expanded clones, and some rows have none.

d_gene	v_gene	abundance	j_gene	CDR3aa	CDR3nt
TRBD2	TRBV4-2	NA	TRBJ2-5	CASSQGDLAGTETQYF	TGTGCCAGCAGCCAAGGTGATCTAGCGGGAACAGAGACCCAGTACTTC
TRBD1	TRBV27	NA	TRBJ1-1	CASSRQGDTEAFF	TGTGCCAGCAGTCGACAGGGAGACACTGAAGCTTTCTTT
NA	TRBV7-2	once	TRBJ2-3	CASSLVTGFTDTQYF	TGTGCCAGCAGCTTAGTAACGGGATTTACAGATACGCAGTATTTT
NA	TRBV6-6	NA	TRBJ2-5	CASSYELVKTQYF	TGTGCCAGCAGTTACGAACTAGTTAAGACCCAGTACTTC
NA	TRBV6-2/TRBV6-3	NA	TRBJ2-1	CASSPIGGSYNEQFF	TGTGCCAGCAGCCCAATAGGGGGCTCCTACAATGAGCAGTTCTTC
TRBD2	TRBV7-3	NA	TRBJ2-1	CASSLTAGGSYNEQFF	TGTGCCAGCAGCTTAACGGCGGGAGGATCATACAATGAGCAGTTCTTC
NA	TRBV9	NA	TRBJ2-7	CASSPSWGNEQYF	TGTGCCAGCAGCCCCTCGTGGGGCAACGAGCAGTACTTC
NA	TRBV7-9	NA	TRBJ2-7	CASSLGEYEQYF	TGTGCCAGCAGCTTAGGAGAGTACGAGCAGTACTTC
TRBD2	TRBV4-3	once	TRBJ2-7	CASSPSLREGSYEQYF	TGCGCCAGCAGCCCAAGTCTGCGGGAGGGGTCCTACGAGCAGTACTTC
TRBD2	TRBV9	NA	TRBJ2-1	CASSVVGAGGTYNEQFF	TGTGCCAGCAGCGTAGTCGGAGCGGGGGGGACCTACAATGAGCAGTTCTTC
NA	TRBV15	once	TRBJ1-6	CATSRAQGPHSPLHF	TGTGCCACCAGCAGAGCACAGGGACCGCATTCACCCCTCCACTTT
NA	TRBV5-4	NA	TRBJ1-4	CASSLSGTNEKLFF	TGTGCCAGCAGCTTGTCAGGGACTAATGAAAAACTGTTTTTT
NA	TRBV27	NA	TRBJ2-2	CASSLGQNTGELFF	TGTGCCAGCAGTCTAGGACAGAACACCGGGGAGCTGTTTTTT
TRBD1	TRBV6-5	NA	TRBJ1-2	CASRGQDYGYTF	TGTGCCAGCAGGGGACAGGACTATGGCTACACCTTC
NA	TRBV30	few	TRBJ1-2	CAWSEFFGGYTF	TGTGCCTGGAGTGAATTTTTCGGTGGCTACACCTTC
TRBD2	TRBV28	few	TRBJ2-1	CASILGRREVSYNEQFF	TGTGCCAGCATCCTGGGACGGCGGGAGGTCTCCTACAATGAGCAGTTCTTC
NA	TRBV27	NA	TRBJ2-5	CVSYQETQYF	TGTGTGTCGTACCAAGAGACCCAGTACTTC
NA	TRBV7-2	NA	TRBJ2-7	CASSSSSYEQYF	TGTGCCAGCAGCTCTAGCTCCTACGAGCAGTACTTC
TRBD1	TRBV30	NA	TRBJ2-5	CAWSVGGRETQYF	TGTGCCTGGAGTGTAGGGGGCCGGGAGACCCAGTACTTC
TRBD1	TRBV7-9	NA	TRBJ2-7	CASSSNTGGETPYEQYF	TGTGCCAGCAGTTCGAATACAGGGGGCGAGACCCCCTACGAGCAGTACTTC
NA	TRBV24-1	NA	TRBJ2-5	CATPRTRETQYF	TGTGCCACCCCCAGGACAAGGGAGACCCAGTACTTC
NA	TRBV12-5	NA	TRBJ2-7	CASGLVSRGTYEQYF	TGTGCTAGTGGTTTGGTAAGTAGGGGTACCTACGAGCAGTACTTC
TRBD2	TRBV9	once	TRBJ2-1	CASSVDGLAGDEQFF	TGTGCCAGCAGCGTAGATGGGCTAGCGGGGGATGAGCAGTTCTTC
NA	TRBV20-1	once	TRBJ2-7	CSARDWAGQYF	TGCAGTGCTAGAGATTGGGCTGGGCAGTACTTC
NA	TRBV28	NA	TRBJ1-3	CASSSPGGPSGNTIYF	TGTGCCAGCAGTTCCCCCGGCGGGCCCTCTGGAAACACCATATATTTT
NA	TRBV28	NA	TRBJ2-1	CASSFDVRPVYNEQFF	TGTGCCAGCAGTTTTGACGTGAGGCCCGTTTACAATGAGCAGTTCTTC
TRBD2	TRBV5-4	NA	TRBJ2-1	CASSVGLAGVNEQFF	TGTGCCAGCAGCGTAGGACTAGCGGGAGTAAATGAGCAGTTCTTC